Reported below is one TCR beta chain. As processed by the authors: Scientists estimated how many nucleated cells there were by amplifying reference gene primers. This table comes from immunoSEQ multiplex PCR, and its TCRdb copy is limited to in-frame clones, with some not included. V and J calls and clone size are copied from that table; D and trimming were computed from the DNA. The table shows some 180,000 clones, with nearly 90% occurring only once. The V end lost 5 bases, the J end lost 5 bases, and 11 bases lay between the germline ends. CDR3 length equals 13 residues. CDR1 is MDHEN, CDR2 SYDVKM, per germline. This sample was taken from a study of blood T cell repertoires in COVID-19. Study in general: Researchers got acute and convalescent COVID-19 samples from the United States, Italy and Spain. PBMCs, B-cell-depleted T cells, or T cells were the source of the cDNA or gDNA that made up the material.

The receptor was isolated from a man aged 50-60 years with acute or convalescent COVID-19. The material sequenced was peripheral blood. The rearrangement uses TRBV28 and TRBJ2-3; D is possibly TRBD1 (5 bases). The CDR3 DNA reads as TGTGCCAGCAGTAAAAGGGGTCGAGATACGCAGTATTTT. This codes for CASSKRGRDTQYF.